The rows below give T cell receptor beta chains drawn from one sample of a study of blood T cell repertoires in COVID-19. Sequenced by immunoSEQ multiplex PCR; TCRdb stores in-frame clones only, minus some. The repertoire holds 100,000 or so clones, with 80% to 95% as singletons. The sample consisted of peripheral blood. Receptor source: a man aged 45-65 years with active COVID-19. CDR3s include the opening cysteine and the closing phenylalanine or tryptophan. D genes are given only for firm matches. Not all rows give a size; the values are once, few, many and, for expanded clones, a class.

d_call j_call cdr3_length clone_size v_call cdr3_nt cdr3_aa
TRBD1 TRBJ2-2 19 . TRBV5-6 TGTGCCAGCAGCTTGGTCTTCCCGGGACAGGGGGCAGGTACCGGGGAGCTGTTTTTT CASSLVFPGQGAGTGELFF
. TRBJ1-1 13 . TRBV10-1 TGCGCCAGCAGTGAGGCGAGTTCAACTGAAGCTTTCTTT CASSEASSTEAFF
. TRBJ1-4 14 . TRBV18 TGTGCCAGCTCCCCGGTCCCCGAAAATGAAAAACTGTTTTTT CASSPVPENEKLFF
. TRBJ1-2 13 . TRBV6-5 TGTGCCAGCAGCATTTTTGGGGCGCAAGGCTACACCTTC CASSIFGAQGYTF
. TRBJ1-2 15 . TRBV7-4 TGTGCCAGCAGCTTAAGGAGATGCCTTTCGTATGGCTACACCTTC CASSLRRCLSYGYTF
. TRBJ1-2 18 . TRBV28 TGTGCCAGCAGTTTATTCCTCCGCCGACAGGCGAGTAACTATGGCTACACCTTC CASSLFLRRQASNYGYTF
TRBD2 TRBJ2-5 16 . TRBV5-1 TGCGCCAGCAGTCCTGGGACTAGCGGGAGAAGGGAGACCCAGTACTTC CASSPGTSGRRETQYF
TRBD2 TRBJ2-5 14 . TRBV19 TGTGCCAGTAGTATTCCGGGACTAGGTGAGACCCAGTACTTC CASSIPGLGETQYF
. TRBJ2-7 15 once TRBV11-2 TGTGCCAGCAGCTTACAAACGGGGACAACCTACGAGCAGTACTTC CASSLQTGTTYEQYF
TRBD2 TRBJ2-6 17 . TRBV11-2 TGTGCCAGCAGTTGGGGGGAGGGATCCTCTGGGGCCAACGTCCTGACTTTC CASSWGEGSSGANVLTF